These 25 T cell receptor beta chains originate from one sample sequenced in a study of blood T cell repertoires in COVID-19. The assay was immunoSEQ multiplex PCR, and TCRdb's table has in-frame clones only and misses some. The repertoire has more than 60,000 clones, more than 70% of them found once; the top ten carry about 9.4%. The specimen was PBMCs or T cells enriched from blood (not recorded which). These receptors were obtained from a woman between 40 and 50 years old who had recovered from COVID-19.

The gene calls are TRBV7-9 and TRBJ2-5, with D unclear. V was cut by 0 bases and J by 5 bases, with 10 bases left in between. Per germline, CDR1 SEHNR and CDR2 FQNEAQ (reference sequence). The CDR3 has 14 amino acids. CDR3 residues: CASSLALVSETQYF. The CDR3 DNA reads as TGTGCCAGCAGCTTAGCGCTAGTCAGCGAGACCCAGTACTTC. Complete variable domain (other parts from reference TRBV7-9 and TRBJ2-5): DTGVSQNPRHKITKRGQNVTFRCDPISEHNRLYWYRQTLGQGPEFLTYFQNEAQLEKSRLLSDRFSAERPKGSFSTLEIQRTEQGDSAMYLCASSLALVSETQYFGPGTRLLVL.

The gene calls are TRBV19 and TRBJ2-3; D unresolved. In germline, CDR1 is LNHDA, CDR2 SQIVND (reference sequence). This CDR3 is 11 amino acids long. The ends were cut back, 5 bases at V and 5 bases at J, with 5 bases in the middle. This chain's CDR3 is CASSSRDTQYF. CDR3 bases: TGTGCCAGTAGTTCCCGAGATACGCAGTATTTT. Drawing the rest from reference TRBV19 and TRBJ2-3, the complete variable domain is DGGITQSPKYLFRKEGQNVTLSCEQNLNHDAMYWYRQDPGQGLRLIYYSQIVNDFQKGDIAEGYSVSREKKESFPLTVTSAQKNPTAFYLCASSSRDTQYFGPGTRLTVL.

The J gene is TRBJ1-2, the V gene TRBV19; the D is unclear. This CDR3 contains 16 residues. Germline V gives CDR1 LNHDA, CDR2 SQIVND (reference sequence). V gave up 1 base and J gave up 5 bases, with 17 bases separating them. The CDR3 DNA sequence: TGTGCCAGTAGTATAGCTCCGATAGGAGCCACTTATGGCTACACCTTC. Translating gives CASSIAPIGATYGYTF. Full variable domain (outside the CDR3, taken from reference TRBV19 and TRBJ1-2): DGGITQSPKYLFRKEGQNVTLSCEQNLNHDAMYWYRQDPGQGLRLIYYSQIVNDFQKGDIAEGYSVSREKKESFPLTVTSAQKNPTAFYLCASSIAPIGATYGYTFGSGTRLTVV.

V is TRBV2 and J is TRBJ2-3; TRBD2 is a possible D gene (5 bases). V was pared by 9 bases and J by 2 bases, with 12 bases between. From germline, CDR1 is SNHLY and CDR2 FYNNEI. This CDR3 is built from 13 residues. The CDR3 DNA is TGTGCCAGTTCGGGGAACCCCACAGATACGCAGTATTTT. Protein product: CASSGNPTDTQYF.

The chain has TRBV29-1 and TRBJ1-4; D uncertain. V lost 0 bases to trimming and J lost 0 bases, with 11 bases between them. The CDR3 is 16 amino acids. Per the germline V gene, CDR1 is SQVTM and CDR2 is ANQGSEA. CDR3 DNA: TGCAGCGTTGAAGATCTAACAGACGCAACTAATGAAAAACTGTTTTTT. Translating it yields CSVEDLTDATNEKLFF.

J is TRBJ2-4 and V is TRBV7-2; D is possibly TRBD1 (7 bases). Germline CDR1 is SGHTA and CDR2 is FQGNSA. The CDR3 covers 14 residues. V lost 3 bases to trimming and J lost 7 bases, with 13 bases between them. The DNA for the CDR3 is TGTGCCAGCAGCTTGGGGGACAGCGGGAACATTCAGTACTTC. It translates to CASSLGDSGNIQYF.

The chain couples TRBV4-1 to TRBJ1-2; no clear D gene. Germline V gene data show CDR1 as MGHRA and CDR2 as YSYEKL. This CDR3 is built from 14 residues. The V end lost 0 bases, the J end lost 4 bases, and 9 bases lay between the germline ends. For the CDR3, the DNA is TGCGCCAGCAGCCAAGAATCCAGTTTCTATGGCTACACCTTC. Translated, it gives CASSQESSFYGYTF.

This rearrangement joins TRBV6-5 to TRBJ1-2, with 9 bases identical to TRBD1. Unmatched junction bases numbered 6, after V lost 0 bases and J lost 4 bases. Germline CDR1 MNHEY, CDR2 SVGAGI. The CDR3 is 16 residues long. Here the CDR3 reads CASSYSNRGPGYGYTF. CDR3 coding DNA: TGTGCCAGCAGTTACTCGAACAGGGGGCCTGGCTATGGCTACACCTTC.

The chain has TRBV15 and TRBJ2-3, with D perhaps TRBD1 (5 bases). Trimming stripped 5 bases from V and 2 bases from J, with 14 bases between. This CDR3 spans 15 amino acids. Germline assignment: CDR1 LNHNV and CDR2 YYDKDF (reference sequence). The CDR3 loop reads CATSPETDITDTQYF. In nucleotides, the CDR3 is TGTGCCACCAGCCCAGAGACAGATATCACAGATACGCAGTATTTT.

The chain recombines TRBV27 with TRBJ1-2; D uncertain. This CDR3 contains 13 residues. Germline values: CDR1 MNHEY, CDR2 SMNVEV (reference sequence). V lost 3 bases and J lost 8, with 13 bases in between. DNA of the CDR3: TGTGCCAGCAGTTTTGGGCGGCGGGGAGGCTACACCTTC. Its protein is CASSFGRRGGYTF.

Remarks on this clone: The same CDR3 also results from other DNA sequences found in this sample. The chain carries TRBV6-1 and TRBJ2-3; no clear D. Germline loops: CDR1 MNHNS, CDR2 SASEGT. Trimming cost V 3 bases and J 2 bases, with 3 bases left between them. The CDR3 loop spans 12 amino acids. CDR3 sequence reads: CASSDLTDTQYF. Written as DNA, the CDR3 is TGTGCCAGCAGTGATCTCACAGATACGCAGTATTTT.

This chain links TRBV4-1 with TRBJ2-2; 7 bases are a match to TRBD1. The CDR3 length is 16 residues. CDR1 and CDR2 (germline): MGHRA, YSYEKL. V lost 2 bases, J lost 2 bases, and 5 bases stayed unmatched. The CDR3 reads CASSQPGTVNTGELFF. The CDR3 DNA is TGCGCCAGCAGCCAACCGGGGACAGTAAACACCGGGGAGCTGTTTTTT.

The chain couples TRBV9 to TRBJ1-5; a weak D match, TRBD1 (5 bases). Germline CDR1 is SGDLS and CDR2 is YYNGEE. CDR3 length: 14 amino acids. The V and J ends lost 0 bases and 7 bases respectively, with 11 bases between them. The CDR3 region has the DNA TGTGCCAGCAGCGTAGGACAGTCCTGGCAGCCCCAGCATTTT. Translation: CASSVGQSWQPQHF.

The rearrangement uses TRBV9 and TRBJ1-6; D not resolved. Germline V gene lookup returns CDR1 SGDLS and CDR2 YYNGEE. This CDR3 comprises 15 residues. V was shortened by 0 bases and J by 7 bases, with 11 bases between the two germline ends. In nucleotides, the CDR3 is TGTGCCAGCAGCGTAGAAGCAGGAGGGAATTCACCCCTCCACTTT. Its translation: CASSVEAGGNSPLHF. The full variable domain, rest sourced from reference TRBV9 and TRBJ1-6, is DSGVTQTPKHLITATGQRVTLRCSPRSGDLSVYWYQQSLDQGLQFLIQYYNGEERAKGNILERFSAQQFPDLHSELNLSSLELGDSALYFCASSVEAGGNSPLHFGNGTRLTVT.

The chain links TRBV19 to TRBJ2-5, with 8 bases fitting TRBD2. The germline V gene encodes CDR1 LNHDA and CDR2 SQIVND (reference sequence). The CDR3 is 14 residues long. V lost 1 base, J lost 5 bases, and 3 bases stayed unmatched. CDR3 amino acids: CASSIVASGETQYF. As DNA, the CDR3 is TGTGCCAGTAGTATAGTTGCTAGCGGGGAGACCCAGTACTTC.

The CDR3 is CASSSLRDYSRNEQFF. The CDR3 bases are TGTGCCAGCAGCTCTCTCCGGGACTATAGTAGGAATGAGCAGTTCTTC. The V call is TRBV11-2, the J call TRBJ2-1; the match to TRBD2 covers 7 bases. The germline V gene has CDR1 SGHAT and CDR2 FQNNGV. The CDR3 loop spans 16 amino acids. V was pared by 4 bases and J by 7 bases, with 13 bases of the junction left unmatched.

The chain joins TRBV3-1 (or the pseudogene TRBV3-2) to TRBJ2-7; possibly TRBD1 for D (6 bases). Germline lookup yields CDR1 LGHDT and CDR2 YNNKEL (reference sequence). The CDR3 contains 13 residues. Trimming shortened V by 4 bases and J by 1 base, and 8 bases separated the two germline ends. DNA of the CDR3: TGTGCCAGCAGCCTTAGGGGGTCCTACGAGCAGTACTTC. Protein: CASSLRGSYEQYF.

The rearrangement joins TRBV11-2 to TRBJ2-7; a weak D match, TRBD2 (5 bases). Germline loops: CDR1 SGHAT, CDR2 FQNNGV. The CDR3 sequence is 15 residues long. V dropped 3 bases and J dropped 1 base, with 13 bases sitting between them. The CDR3 protein is CASSFGGANSYEQYF. The CDR3 region has the DNA TGTGCCAGCAGCTTCGGAGGCGCTAATTCCTACGAGCAGTACTTC. Supplemented by reference TRBV11-2 and TRBJ2-7, the full variable domain reads EAGVAQSPRYKIIEKRQSVAFWCNPISGHATLYWYQQILGQGPKLLIQFQNNGVVDDSQLPKDRFSAERLKGVDSTLKIQPAKLEDSAVYLCASSFGGANSYEQYFGPGTRLTVT.

A single count supports this clone. The chain employs TRBV20-1 and TRBJ1-4; 7 bases fit TRBD1. The J segment lost 0 bases and the V segment lost 3 bases, leaving 10 bases of the junction unmatched. CDR1 is DFQATT and CDR2 is SNEGSKA in the germline V gene (reference sequence). The CDR3 runs to 17 residues. The CDR3 sequence is CSASPQGGDPTNEKLFF. DNA for the CDR3: TGCAGTGCTAGTCCCCAAGGGGGCGACCCAACTAATGAAAAACTGTTTTTT.

The chain uses TRBV27 and TRBJ1-4; 8 nucleotides line up with TRBD1. This CDR3 has 16 residues. V gave up 6 bases and J gave up 8 bases; unmatched junction bases: 14. The germline CDR1 and CDR2 sequences are MNHEY and SMNVEV (reference sequence). CDR3 loop: CASSLSAGGAGEKLFF. CDR3 bases: TGTGCCAGCAGCCTGTCGGCAGGGGGCGCGGGGGAAAAACTGTTTTTT.

This clone occurred once. CDR3 DNA: TGTGCCAGCAGTAGGGGTCAGGTGGCCCCCGGGGAGCTGTTTTTT. Translating gives CASSRGQVAPGELFF. The genes are TRBV2 and TRBJ2-2; D possibly corresponds to TRBD1 (5 bases). The CDR3 runs 15 residues. With 5 bases removed from V and 6 bases from J, the gap between germline ends came to 16 bases. CDR1 SNHLY and CDR2 FYNNEI come from the germline V gene.

The gene calls are TRBV19 and TRBJ2-2; 8 nucleotides agree with TRBD1. Germline assignment: CDR1 LNHDA and CDR2 SQIVND (reference sequence). The CDR3 totals 16 residues. V dropped 4 bases and J dropped 0; count of bases not matched to a gene: 4. CDR3 nucleotides: TGTGCCAGTAGTACTGGACAGGGTGCGAACACCGGGGAGCTGTTTTTT. Encoded protein: CASSTGQGANTGELFF.

This clone appeared once. This chain uses TRBV7-9 with TRBJ2-5; possible D gene TRBD1, 6 bases. Looked up from germline, CDR1 is SEHNR and CDR2 is FQNEAQ (reference sequence). V lost 6 bases and J 4 bases, leaving 15 bases between the germline ends. The CDR3 totals 14 residues. The CDR3 sequence is CASRLGRGGETQYF. DNA of the CDR3: TGTGCCAGCAGGCTCGGCAGGGGCGGAGAGACCCAGTACTTC.

This chain uses TRBV3-1 (or the pseudogene TRBV3-2) with TRBJ2-7; tentatively, D is TRBD1 (6 bases). The CDR3 loop spans 15 amino acids. Looked up from germline, CDR1 is LGHDT and CDR2 is YNNKEL (reference sequence). Trimming stripped 5 bases from V and 6 bases from J, with 20 bases between. The CDR3 DNA reads TGTGCCAGCAGCGAAGTCCCCAGGGGACCATCCGAGCAGTACTTC. Protein sequence: CASSEVPRGPSEQYF.

This clone was recorded a few times. V and J are TRBV5-1 and TRBJ1-2; maybe TRBD1 (5 bases). V lost 2 bases and J lost 3, with 8 bases in between. The CDR3 totals 13 residues. Germline CDR1 is SGHRS and CDR2 is YFSETQ. CDR3 sequence reads: CASSFTTDYGYTF. The CDR3, as DNA: TGCGCCAGCAGCTTTACGACAGACTATGGCTACACCTTC.